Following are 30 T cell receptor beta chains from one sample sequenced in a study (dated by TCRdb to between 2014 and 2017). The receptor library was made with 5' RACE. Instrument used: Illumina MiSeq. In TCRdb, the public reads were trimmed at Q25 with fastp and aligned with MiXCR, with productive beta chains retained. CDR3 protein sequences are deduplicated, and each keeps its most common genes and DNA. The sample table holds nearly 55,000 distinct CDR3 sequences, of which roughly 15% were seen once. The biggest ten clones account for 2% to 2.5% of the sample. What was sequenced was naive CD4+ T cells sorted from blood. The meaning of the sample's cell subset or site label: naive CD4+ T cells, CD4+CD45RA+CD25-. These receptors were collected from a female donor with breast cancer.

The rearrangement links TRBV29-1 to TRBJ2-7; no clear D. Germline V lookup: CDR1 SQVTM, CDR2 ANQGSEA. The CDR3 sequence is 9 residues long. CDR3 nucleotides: TGCAGACTCGGAGACGAGCAGTACTTC. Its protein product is CRLGDEQYF.

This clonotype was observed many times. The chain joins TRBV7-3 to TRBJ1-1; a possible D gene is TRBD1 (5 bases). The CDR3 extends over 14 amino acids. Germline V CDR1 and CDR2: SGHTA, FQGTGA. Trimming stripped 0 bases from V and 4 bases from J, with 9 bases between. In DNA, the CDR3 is TGTGCCAGCAGCTTAACCCCAGGGAGCACTGAAGCTTTCTTT. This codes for CASSLTPGSTEAFF.

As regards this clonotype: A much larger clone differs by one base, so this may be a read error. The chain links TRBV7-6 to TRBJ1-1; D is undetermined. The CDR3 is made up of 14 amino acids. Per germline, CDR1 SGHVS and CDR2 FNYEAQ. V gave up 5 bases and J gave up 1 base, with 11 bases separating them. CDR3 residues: CASSHQEGNTEAFF. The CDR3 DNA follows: TGTGCCAGCAGCCACCAGGAGGGGAACACTGAAGCTTTCTTT.

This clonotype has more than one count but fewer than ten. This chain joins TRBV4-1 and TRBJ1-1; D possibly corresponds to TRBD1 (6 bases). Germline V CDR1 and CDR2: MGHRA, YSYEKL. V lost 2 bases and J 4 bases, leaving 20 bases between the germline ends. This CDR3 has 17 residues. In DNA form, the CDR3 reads TGCGCCAGCAGCCAACTCCGGTTGGTAAAAGGGGGCACTGAAGCTTTCTTT. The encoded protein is CASSQLRLVKGGTEAFF.

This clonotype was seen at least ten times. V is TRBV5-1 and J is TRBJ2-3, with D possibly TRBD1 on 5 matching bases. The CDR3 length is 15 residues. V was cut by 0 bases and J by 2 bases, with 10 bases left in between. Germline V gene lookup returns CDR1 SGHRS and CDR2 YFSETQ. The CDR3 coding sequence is TGCGCCAGCAGCTTGGGACAGACAGTCACAGATACGCAGTATTTT. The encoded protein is CASSLGQTVTDTQYF. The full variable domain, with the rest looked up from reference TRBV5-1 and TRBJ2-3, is KAGVTQTPRYLIKTRGQQVTLSCSPISGHRSVSWYQQTPGQGLQFLFEYFSETQRNKGNFPGRFSGRQFSNSRSEMNVSTLELGDSALYLCASSLGQTVTDTQYFGPGTRLTVL.

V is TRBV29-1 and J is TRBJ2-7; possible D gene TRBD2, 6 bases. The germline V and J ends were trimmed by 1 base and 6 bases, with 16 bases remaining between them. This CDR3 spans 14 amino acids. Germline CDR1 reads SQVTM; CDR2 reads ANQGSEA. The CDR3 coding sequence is TGCAGCGTTGAAGGCCACGGACTGGAGGGCGAGCAGTACTTC. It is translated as CSVEGHGLEGEQYF.

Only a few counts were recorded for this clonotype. CDR3 amino acids: CASSWGTGESTEAFF. CDR3 nucleotides: TGCGCCAGCAGCTGGGGGACAGGGGAGAGCACTGAAGCTTTCTTT. V usage is TRBV5-1 and J usage is TRBJ1-1; 10 bases are a match to TRBD1. V lost 3 bases and J lost 4; bases outside the gene matches: 6. The germline gives CDR1 SGHRS, CDR2 YFSETQ. The CDR3 totals 15 residues.

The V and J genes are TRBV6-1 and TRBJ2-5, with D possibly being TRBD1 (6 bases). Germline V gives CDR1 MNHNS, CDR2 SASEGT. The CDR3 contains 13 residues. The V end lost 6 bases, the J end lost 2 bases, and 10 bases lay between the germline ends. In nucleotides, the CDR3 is TGTGCCAGCAGGAGAGGACAGCAAGAGACCCAGTACTTC. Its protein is CASRRGQQETQYF.

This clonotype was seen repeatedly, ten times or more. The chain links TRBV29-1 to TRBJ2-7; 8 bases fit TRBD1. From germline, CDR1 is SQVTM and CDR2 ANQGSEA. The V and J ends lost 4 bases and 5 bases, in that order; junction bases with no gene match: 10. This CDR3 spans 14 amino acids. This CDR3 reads CSVGRTGGSDEQYF. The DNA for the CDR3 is TGCAGCGTTGGCAGAACAGGGGGGTCAGACGAGCAGTACTTC.

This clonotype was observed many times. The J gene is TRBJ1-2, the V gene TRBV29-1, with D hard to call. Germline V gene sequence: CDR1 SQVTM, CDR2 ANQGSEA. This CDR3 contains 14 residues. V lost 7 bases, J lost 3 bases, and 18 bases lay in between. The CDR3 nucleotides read TGCAGCGCCCGAGCTGCCGGGGTTGACTATGGCTACACCTTC. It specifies CSARAAGVDYGYTF.

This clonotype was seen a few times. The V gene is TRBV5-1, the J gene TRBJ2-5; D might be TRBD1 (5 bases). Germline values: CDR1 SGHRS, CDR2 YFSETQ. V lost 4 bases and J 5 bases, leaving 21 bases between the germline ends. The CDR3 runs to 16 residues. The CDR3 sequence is CASSPQAVTRGETQYF. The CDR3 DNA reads TGCGCCAGCAGCCCCCAGGCAGTCACAAGGGGTGAGACCCAGTACTTC.

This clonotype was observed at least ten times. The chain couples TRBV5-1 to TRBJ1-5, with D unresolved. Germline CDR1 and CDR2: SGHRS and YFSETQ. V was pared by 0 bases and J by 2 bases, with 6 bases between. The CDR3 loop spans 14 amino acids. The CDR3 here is CASSLDAGNQPQHF. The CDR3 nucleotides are TGCGCCAGCAGCTTGGACGCGGGCAATCAGCCCCAGCATTTT. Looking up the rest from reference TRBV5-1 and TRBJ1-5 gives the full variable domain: KAGVTQTPRYLIKTRGQQVTLSCSPISGHRSVSWYQQTPGQGLQFLFEYFSETQRNKGNFPGRFSGRQFSNSRSEMNVSTLELGDSALYLCASSLDAGNQPQHFGDGTRLSIL.

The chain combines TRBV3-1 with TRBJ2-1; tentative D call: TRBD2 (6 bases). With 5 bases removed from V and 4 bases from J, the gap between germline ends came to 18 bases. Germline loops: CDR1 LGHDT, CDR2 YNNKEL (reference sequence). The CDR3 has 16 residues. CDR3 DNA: TGTGCCAGCAGCTACATTAAGCGGGTTGGATACAATGAGCAGTTCTTC. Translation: CASSYIKRVGYNEQFF.

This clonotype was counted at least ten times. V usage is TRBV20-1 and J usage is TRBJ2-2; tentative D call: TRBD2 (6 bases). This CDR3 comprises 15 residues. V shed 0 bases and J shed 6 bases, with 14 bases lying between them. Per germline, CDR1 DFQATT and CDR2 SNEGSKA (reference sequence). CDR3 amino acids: CSARDGGRPSGELFF. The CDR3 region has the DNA TGCAGTGCTAGAGATGGGGGGAGACCGTCCGGGGAGCTGTTTTTT.

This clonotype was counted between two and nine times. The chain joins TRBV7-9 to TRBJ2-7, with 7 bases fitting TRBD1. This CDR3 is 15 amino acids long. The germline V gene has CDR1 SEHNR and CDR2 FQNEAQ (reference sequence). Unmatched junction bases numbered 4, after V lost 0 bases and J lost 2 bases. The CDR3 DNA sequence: TGTGCCAGCAGCTTAGCGAGGGGACAGACCTACGAGCAGTACTTC. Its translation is CASSLARGQTYEQYF.

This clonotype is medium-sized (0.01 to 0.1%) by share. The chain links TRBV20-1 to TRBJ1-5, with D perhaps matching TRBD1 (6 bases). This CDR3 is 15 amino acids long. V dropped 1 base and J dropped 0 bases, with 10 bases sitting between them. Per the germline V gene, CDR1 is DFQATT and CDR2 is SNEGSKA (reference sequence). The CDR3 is CSARGGGGSNQPQHF. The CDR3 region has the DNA TGCAGTGCTAGAGGGGGGGGCGGTAGCAATCAGCCCCAGCATTTT.

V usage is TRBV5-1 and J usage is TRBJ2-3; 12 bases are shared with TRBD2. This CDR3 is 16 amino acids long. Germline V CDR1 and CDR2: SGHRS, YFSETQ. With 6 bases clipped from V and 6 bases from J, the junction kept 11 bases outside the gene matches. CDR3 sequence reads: CASTALSSGGADTQYF. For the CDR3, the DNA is TGCGCCAGCACCGCCTTGTCTAGCGGGGGGGCTGATACGCAGTATTTT.

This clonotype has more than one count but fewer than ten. Here the CDR3 reads CASSGLAGETDTQYF. CDR3 nucleotide sequence: TGCGCCAGCAGCGGACTAGCGGGAGAAACAGATACGCAGTATTTT. The V and J genes are TRBV5-1 and TRBJ2-3; 13 bases are a match to TRBD2. There are 15 residues in the CDR3. Germline assignment: CDR1 SGHRS and CDR2 YFSETQ. J gave up 3 bases and V 4 bases, and 2 bases lay outside the gene matches.

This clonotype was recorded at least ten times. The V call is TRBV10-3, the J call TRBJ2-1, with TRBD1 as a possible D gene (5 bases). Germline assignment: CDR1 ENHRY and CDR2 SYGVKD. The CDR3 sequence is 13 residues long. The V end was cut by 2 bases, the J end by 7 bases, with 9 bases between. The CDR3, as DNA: TGTGCCATCAGTGAGATCAGGGATAATGAGCAGTTCTTC. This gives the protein CAISEIRDNEQFF.

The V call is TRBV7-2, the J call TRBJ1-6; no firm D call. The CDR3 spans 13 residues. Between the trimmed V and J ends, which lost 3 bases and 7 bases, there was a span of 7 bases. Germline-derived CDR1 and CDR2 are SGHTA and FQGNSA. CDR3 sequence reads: CASSFPGNSPLHF. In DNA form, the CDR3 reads TGTGCCAGCAGCTTCCCCGGGAATTCACCCCTCCACTTT.

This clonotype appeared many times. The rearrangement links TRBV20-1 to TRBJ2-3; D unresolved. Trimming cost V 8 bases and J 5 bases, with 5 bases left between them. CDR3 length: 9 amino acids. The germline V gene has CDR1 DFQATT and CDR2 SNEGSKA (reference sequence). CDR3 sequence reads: CSRRDTQYF. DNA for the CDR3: TGCAGTCGTAGAGATACGCAGTATTTT.

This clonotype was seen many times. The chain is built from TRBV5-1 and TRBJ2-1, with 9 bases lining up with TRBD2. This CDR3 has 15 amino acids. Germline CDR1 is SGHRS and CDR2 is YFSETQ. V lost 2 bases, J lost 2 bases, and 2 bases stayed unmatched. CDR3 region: CASSFGTSPYNEQFF. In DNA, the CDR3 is TGCGCCAGCAGCTTTGGGACTAGCCCCTACAATGAGCAGTTCTTC.

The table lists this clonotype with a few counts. The CDR3 loop reads CASSQERAETGNYNEQFF. In nucleotides, the CDR3 is TGCGCCAGCAGCCAAGAAAGGGCGGAGACAGGGAACTACAATGAGCAGTTCTTC. This rearrangement joins TRBV4-1 to TRBJ2-1; 7 bases fit TRBD1. Trimming took 0 bases from V and 3 from J; bases not matched to a gene: 11. The CDR3 consists of 18 residues. CDR1 is MGHRA, CDR2 YSYEKL, per germline.

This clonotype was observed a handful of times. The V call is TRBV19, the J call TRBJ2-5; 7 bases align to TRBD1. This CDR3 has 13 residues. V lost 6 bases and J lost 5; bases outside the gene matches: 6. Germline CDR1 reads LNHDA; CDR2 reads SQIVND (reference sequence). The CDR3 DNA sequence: TGTGCCAGTAGGGGCACAGGGGAGGAGACCCAGTACTTC. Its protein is CASRGTGEETQYF. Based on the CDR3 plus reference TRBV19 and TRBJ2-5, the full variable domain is DGGITQSPKYLFRKEGQNVTLSCEQNLNHDAMYWYRQDPGQGLRLIYYSQIVNDFQKGDIAEGYSVSREKKESFPLTVTSAQKNPTAFYLCASRGTGEETQYFGPGTRLLVL.

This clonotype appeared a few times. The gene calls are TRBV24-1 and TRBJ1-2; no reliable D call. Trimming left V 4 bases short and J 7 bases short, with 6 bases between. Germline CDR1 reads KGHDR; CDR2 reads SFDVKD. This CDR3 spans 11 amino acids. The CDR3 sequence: CATSEGSGYTF. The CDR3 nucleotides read TGTGCCACCAGTGAGGGGAGTGGCTACACCTTC.

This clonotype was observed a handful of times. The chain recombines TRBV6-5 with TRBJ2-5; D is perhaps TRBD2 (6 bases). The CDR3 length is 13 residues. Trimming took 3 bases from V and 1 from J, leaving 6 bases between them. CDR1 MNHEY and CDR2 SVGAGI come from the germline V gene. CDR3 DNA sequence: TGTGCCAGCAGTTATAGCGGCCAAGAGACCCAGTACTTC. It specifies CASSYSGQETQYF.

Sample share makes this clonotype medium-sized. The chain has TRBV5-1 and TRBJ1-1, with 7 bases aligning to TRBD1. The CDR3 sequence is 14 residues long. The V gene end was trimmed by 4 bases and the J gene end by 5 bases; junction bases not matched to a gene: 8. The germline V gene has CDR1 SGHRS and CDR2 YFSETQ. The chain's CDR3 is CASSNQTGRTEAFF. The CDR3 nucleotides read TGCGCCAGCAGCAATCAGACAGGGCGGACTGAAGCTTTCTTT.

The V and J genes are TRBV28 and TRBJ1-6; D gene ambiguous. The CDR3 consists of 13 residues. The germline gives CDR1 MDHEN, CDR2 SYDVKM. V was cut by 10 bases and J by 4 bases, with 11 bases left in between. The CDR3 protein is CATRSQYNSPLHF. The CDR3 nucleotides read TGTGCCACCCGGAGTCAATATAATTCACCCCTCCACTTT.

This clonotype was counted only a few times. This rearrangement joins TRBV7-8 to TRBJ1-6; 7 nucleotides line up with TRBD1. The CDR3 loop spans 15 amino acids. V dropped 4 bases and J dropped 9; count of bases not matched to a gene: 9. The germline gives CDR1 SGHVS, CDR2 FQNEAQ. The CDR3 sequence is CASSSNRGNGSPLHF. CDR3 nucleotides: TGTGCCAGCAGCTCAAACAGGGGTAATGGTTCACCCCTCCACTTT.

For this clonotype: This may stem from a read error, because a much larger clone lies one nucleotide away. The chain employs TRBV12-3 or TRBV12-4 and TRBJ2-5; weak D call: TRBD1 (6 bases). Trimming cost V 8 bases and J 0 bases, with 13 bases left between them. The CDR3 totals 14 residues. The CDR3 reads CASDRLGDQETQYF. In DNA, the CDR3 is TGTGCCAGCGACAGGCTAGGAGACCAAGAGACCCAGTACTTC.